The rows below give T cell receptor beta chains drawn from one sample of a study of T cell clones after liver transplantation. Profiling relied on immunoSEQ multiplex PCR, and the TCRdb table lists in-frame clones only, not all of them. The sample consists of under 90,000 clones, about four fifths of them appearing once. Sequencing used CD4+ T cells from blood, obtained before liver transplant. These receptor sequences come from a human donor who received a liver transplant. Both conserved end residues are part of each CDR3. The D gene is left open where the match is weak. Size tells how often a clone was seen (once, few, many) or the class of an expanded clone, and some rows leave it out.

abundance: few; j_gene: TRBJ1-2; d_gene: TRBD1; v_gene: TRBV5-4; CDR3nt: TGTGCCAGCAGCCTTTTCGACAGGGAGTATGAGGACTACACCTTC; CDR3aa: CASSLFDREYEDYTF
abundance: .; j_gene: TRBJ1-1; d_gene: TRBD1; v_gene: TRBV6-1; CDR3nt: TGTGCCAGCAGTGAACAAGGGGGCGCGTCCGAAGCTTTCTTT; CDR3aa: CASSEQGGASEAFF
abundance: .; j_gene: TRBJ2-1; d_gene: TRBD1; v_gene: TRBV11-3; CDR3nt: TGTGCCAGCAGCTCATCGCGACAGGGCAGGGGGCTCAATGAGCAGTTCTTC; CDR3aa: CASSSSRQGRGLNEQFF
abundance: .; j_gene: TRBJ2-1; d_gene: TRBD2; v_gene: TRBV5-4; CDR3nt: TGTGCCAGCAGCCCCGGGGGAGCGGGAGGCTACAATGAGCAGTTCTTC; CDR3aa: CASSPGGAGGYNEQFF
abundance: .; j_gene: TRBJ2-1; d_gene: TRBD2; v_gene: TRBV28; CDR3nt: TGTGCCACCCGACGGACTAGCCTATACAATGAGCAGTTCTTC; CDR3aa: CATRRTSLYNEQFF
abundance: .; j_gene: TRBJ2-3; d_gene: TRBD2; v_gene: TRBV19; CDR3nt: TGTGCCAGTAGCCTCACCACTAGCGGGAGAGGAGATACGCAGTATTTT; CDR3aa: CASSLTTSGRGDTQYF
abundance: .; j_gene: TRBJ2-1; d_gene: TRBD2; v_gene: TRBV5-1; CDR3nt: TGCGCCAGCAGCTTGGTAAGCGGGACTAGCGGGAGACATGAGCAGTTCTTC; CDR3aa: CASSLVSGTSGRHEQFF
abundance: .; j_gene: TRBJ2-1; d_gene: .; v_gene: TRBV5-1; CDR3nt: TGCGCCAGCAGCTTTCCCTCTAGCTCGTATGAGCAGTTCTTC; CDR3aa: CASSFPSSSYEQFF
abundance: few; j_gene: TRBJ2-7; d_gene: .; v_gene: TRBV15; CDR3nt: TGTGCCACCAGCGCCGGACTCTACGAGCAGTACTTC; CDR3aa: CATSAGLYEQYF
abundance: .; j_gene: TRBJ2-3; d_gene: .; v_gene: TRBV5-1; CDR3nt: TGCGCCAGCAGCTGGGGACCGAGCGCAGATACGCAGTATTTT; CDR3aa: CASSWGPSADTQYF
abundance: .; j_gene: TRBJ2-7; d_gene: .; v_gene: TRBV2; CDR3nt: TGTGCCAGCAGAATGCAGCGGATGATCCCCTACGAGCAGTACTTC; CDR3aa: CASRMQRMIPYEQYF
abundance: few; j_gene: TRBJ1-2; d_gene: .; v_gene: TRBV7-9; CDR3nt: TGTGCCAGCAGCTTAGATGGAGGCTACACCTTC; CDR3aa: CASSLDGGYTF
abundance: .; j_gene: TRBJ2-7; d_gene: .; v_gene: TRBV4-1; CDR3nt: TGCGCCAGCAGCCCCTTGGTTGGTCAGCGGGCGTTCTCCTACGAGCAGTACTTC; CDR3aa: CASSPLVGQRAFSYEQYF
abundance: .; j_gene: TRBJ2-7; d_gene: .; v_gene: TRBV28; CDR3nt: TGTGCCAGCAGTTCACCTTCCTACGAGCAGTACTTC; CDR3aa: CASSSPSYEQYF
abundance: .; j_gene: TRBJ2-3; d_gene: TRBD1; v_gene: TRBV29-1; CDR3nt: TGCAGCGTTGAGTGGACAGGGGGGATTACAGATACGCAGTATTTT; CDR3aa: CSVEWTGGITDTQYF
abundance: few; j_gene: TRBJ2-7; d_gene: .; v_gene: TRBV5-5; CDR3nt: TGTGCCAGCAGCTTGATGGGGGCCTACGAGCAGTACTTC; CDR3aa: CASSLMGAYEQYF
abundance: .; j_gene: TRBJ1-1; d_gene: .; v_gene: TRBV15; CDR3nt: TGTGCCACCAGTTTTTCCCGGGGCACTGAAGCTTTCTTT; CDR3aa: CATSFSRGTEAFF
abundance: .; j_gene: TRBJ2-3; d_gene: .; v_gene: TRBV6-1; CDR3nt: TGTGCCAGCAGGCGATTCTGGTATTTT; CDR3aa: CASRRFWYF
abundance: .; j_gene: TRBJ1-4; d_gene: .; v_gene: TRBV27; CDR3nt: TGTGCCAGCAGTTCCGAGGGCAGGGGAGTGGTTGGGGAAAAACTGTTTTTT; CDR3aa: CASSSEGRGVVGEKLFF
abundance: .; j_gene: TRBJ2-1; d_gene: TRBD1; v_gene: TRBV2; CDR3nt: TGTGCCAGCAGATCCTGGGGACAGGGGTACAATGAGCAGTTCTTC; CDR3aa: CASRSWGQGYNEQFF
abundance: .; j_gene: TRBJ1-2; d_gene: .; v_gene: TRBV10-3; CDR3nt: TGTGCCATCAACCCAGACAGAGGATCCTATGGCTACACCTTC; CDR3aa: CAINPDRGSYGYTF
abundance: .; j_gene: TRBJ1-1; d_gene: TRBD1; v_gene: TRBV6-1; CDR3nt: TGTGCCAGCAGTGCTCGACAGGGGAACACTGAAGCTTTCTTT; CDR3aa: CASSARQGNTEAFF
abundance: .; j_gene: TRBJ2-3; d_gene: .; v_gene: TRBV19; CDR3nt: TGTGCCAGTAGTATGATGGGGACCTCCCTGTATACGCAGTATTTT; CDR3aa: CASSMMGTSLYTQYF
abundance: .; j_gene: TRBJ1-1; d_gene: .; v_gene: TRBV6-1; CDR3nt: TGTGCCAGCAAGGGGAGAACCAACACTGAAGCTTTCTTT; CDR3aa: CASKGRTNTEAFF
abundance: many; j_gene: TRBJ1-2; d_gene: .; v_gene: TRBV5-1; CDR3nt: TGCGCCAGCAGCTTAGAAGGAGCCTCTAACTATGGCTACACCTTC; CDR3aa: CASSLEGASNYGYTF
abundance: .; j_gene: TRBJ2-3; d_gene: TRBD2; v_gene: TRBV4-1; CDR3nt: TGCGCCAGCAGCTCCGGACTAGCGGGAGGTAGAGATACGCAGTATTTT; CDR3aa: CASSSGLAGGRDTQYF
abundance: .; j_gene: TRBJ2-4; d_gene: .; v_gene: TRBV18; CDR3nt: TGTGCCAGCTCACCAGGGGCTCTAGCCAAAAACATTCAGTACTTC; CDR3aa: CASSPGALAKNIQYF
abundance: .; j_gene: TRBJ2-5; d_gene: .; v_gene: TRBV5-1; CDR3nt: TGCGCCAGCAGCTTGGACACCCAAGAGACCCAGTACTTC; CDR3aa: CASSLDTQETQYF
abundance: once; j_gene: TRBJ2-1; d_gene: TRBD2; v_gene: TRBV18; CDR3nt: TGTGCCAGCTCGCCGAGGGGCGGGAGTTCGTACAATGAGCAGTTCTTC; CDR3aa: CASSPRGGSSYNEQFF
abundance: .; j_gene: TRBJ2-5; d_gene: .; v_gene: TRBV18; CDR3nt: TGTGCCAGCTCACCACCAGGAGGGGGCAAAAAGACCCAGTACTTC; CDR3aa: CASSPPGGGKKTQYF
abundance: .; j_gene: TRBJ1-3; d_gene: .; v_gene: TRBV28; CDR3nt: TGTGCCAGCAGTTTCGTGAGCTCTGGAAACACCATATATTTT; CDR3aa: CASSFVSSGNTIYF
abundance: .; j_gene: TRBJ1-2; d_gene: .; v_gene: TRBV6-6; CDR3nt: TGTGCCAGCAGTTTCCTGGACAGATTAAACTATGGCTACACCTTC; CDR3aa: CASSFLDRLNYGYTF
abundance: .; j_gene: TRBJ1-1; d_gene: .; v_gene: TRBV10-3; CDR3nt: TGTGCCATCAGTGGGGGAGAGGGAAAAGCTTTCTTT; CDR3aa: CAISGGEGKAFF
abundance: .; j_gene: TRBJ2-6; d_gene: .; v_gene: TRBV28; CDR3nt: TGTGCCAGCAGTTTACGGAACTCTGGGGCCAACGTCCTGACTTTC; CDR3aa: CASSLRNSGANVLTF
abundance: .; j_gene: TRBJ1-2; d_gene: .; v_gene: TRBV19; CDR3nt: TGTGCCAGTAGTCCCCGGGAGCAAGGAAGGGCTGACACCTTC; CDR3aa: CASSPREQGRADTF
abundance: .; j_gene: TRBJ1-1; d_gene: TRBD1; v_gene: TRBV9; CDR3nt: TGTGCCAGCAGCGCCCGGACAGGGTTGTCTGAAGCTTTCTTT; CDR3aa: CASSARTGLSEAFF
abundance: .; j_gene: TRBJ1-1; d_gene: .; v_gene: TRBV11-1; CDR3nt: TGTGCCAGCAGCTTAGACCCCTATGAAGCTTTCTTT; CDR3aa: CASSLDPYEAFF
abundance: few; j_gene: TRBJ2-2; d_gene: .; v_gene: TRBV19; CDR3nt: TGTGCCAGTAGTCGCCGAGTCGGACACGGGAACACCGGGGAGCTGTTTTTT; CDR3aa: CASSRRVGHGNTGELFF
abundance: .; j_gene: TRBJ2-5; d_gene: TRBD1; v_gene: TRBV7-2; CDR3nt: TGTGCCAGCAGCTACAGGGGTGTTGAGACCCAGTACTTC; CDR3aa: CASSYRGVETQYF
abundance: few; j_gene: TRBJ2-7; d_gene: .; v_gene: TRBV11-2; CDR3nt: TGTGCCAGCAGCTTAGCGGATAAGGGCTACGAGCAGTACTTC; CDR3aa: CASSLADKGYEQYF
abundance: .; j_gene: TRBJ2-7; d_gene: TRBD2; v_gene: TRBV11-2; CDR3nt: TGTGCCAGCAGCTTAGGGCCGACTAGCGGGTCTTGGGTCTACGAGCAGTACTTC; CDR3aa: CASSLGPTSGSWVYEQYF
abundance: .; j_gene: TRBJ2-7; d_gene: .; v_gene: TRBV29-1; CDR3nt: TGCAGCGTCCATGACGGCTACGAGCAGTACTTC; CDR3aa: CSVHDGYEQYF
abundance: .; j_gene: TRBJ2-7; d_gene: .; v_gene: TRBV16; CDR3nt: TGTGCCAGCAGCCAACGACGGGAGACCTACGAGCAGTACTTC; CDR3aa: CASSQRRETYEQYF
abundance: .; j_gene: TRBJ2-7; d_gene: .; v_gene: TRBV2; CDR3nt: TGTGCCAGCAGTGAGAGTGTTACCTACGAGCAGTACTTC; CDR3aa: CASSESVTYEQYF